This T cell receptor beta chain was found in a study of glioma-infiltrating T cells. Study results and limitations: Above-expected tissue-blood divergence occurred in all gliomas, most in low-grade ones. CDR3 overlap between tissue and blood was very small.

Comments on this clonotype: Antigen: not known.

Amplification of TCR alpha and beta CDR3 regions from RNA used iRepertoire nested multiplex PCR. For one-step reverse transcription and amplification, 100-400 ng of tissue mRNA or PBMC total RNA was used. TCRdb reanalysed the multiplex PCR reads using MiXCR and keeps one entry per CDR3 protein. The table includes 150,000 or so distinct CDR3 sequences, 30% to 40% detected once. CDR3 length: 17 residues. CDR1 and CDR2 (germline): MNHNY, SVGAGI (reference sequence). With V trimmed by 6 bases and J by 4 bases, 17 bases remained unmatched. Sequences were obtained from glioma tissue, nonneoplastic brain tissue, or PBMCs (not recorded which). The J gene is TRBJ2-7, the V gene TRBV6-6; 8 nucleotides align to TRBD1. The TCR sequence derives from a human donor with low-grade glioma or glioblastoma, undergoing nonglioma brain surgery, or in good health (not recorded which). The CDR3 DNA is TGTGCCAGCAGCCCGGCCTTAGGTGGCCAGGGGGCGTACGAGCAGTACTTC. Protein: CASSPALGGQGAYEQYF.